The 25 T cell receptor beta chains in this list originate from one sample, sequenced in a study of cytomegalovirus exposure and HLA in healthy donors. The PCR ran on 60 Vbeta and 13 Jbeta primers. The protocol was immunoSEQ multiplex PCR, while the TCRdb copy is restricted to in-frame clones and leaves out a portion. The repertoire consists of 150,000 to 200,000 clones, with over 75% occurring once and the leading ten covering 0.08% to 0.1%. Sequencing was performed on PBMCs. Source of these receptors: a boy younger than 10 in good health and CMV-seronegative.

The genes are TRBV6-6 and TRBJ1-2; D is undetermined. Germline CDR1 reads MNHNY; CDR2 reads SVGAGI (reference sequence). The CDR3 spans 15 residues. The germline V and J ends were trimmed by 6 bases and 0 bases, with 14 bases remaining between them. The CDR3 is CASSLRARPNYGYTF. The CDR3 DNA sequence: TGTGCCAGCAGCCTCCGAGCGCGCCCTAACTATGGCTACACCTTC.

The rearrangement uses TRBV18 and TRBJ1-2; D remains ambiguous. V lost 2 bases, J lost 3 bases, and 7 bases lay in between. In germline, CDR1 is KGHSH, CDR2 LQKENI. The CDR3 is 13 amino acids. CDR3: CASSPRRDYGYTF. CDR3 nucleotide sequence: TGTGCCAGCTCACCAAGACGGGACTATGGCTACACCTTC.

The J gene is TRBJ1-1, the V gene TRBV2, with TRBD1 matching over 9 bases. Unmatched junction bases numbered 7, after V lost 5 bases and J lost 3 bases. This CDR3 comprises 15 residues. Per the germline V gene, CDR1 is SNHLY and CDR2 is FYNNEI. As DNA, the CDR3 is TGTGCCAGCAGTCCCAGGACAGGGGAATACACTGAAGCTTTCTTT. Translated, it gives CASSPRTGEYTEAFF.

The genes are TRBV7-2 and TRBJ2-7; 9 bases fit TRBD1. The CDR3 is 15 amino acids. CDR1 SGHTA and CDR2 FQGNSA come from the germline V gene. V lost 5 bases, J lost 4 bases, and 9 bases stayed unmatched. The CDR3 spells CASSPGTGRRYEQYF. The CDR3 bases are TGTGCCAGCAGCCCCGGGACAGGGAGGAGGTACGAGCAGTACTTC.

The genes are TRBV5-1 and TRBJ1-6; D call uncertain. CDR3 length: 16 residues. The V end was cut by 3 bases, the J end by 0 bases, with 10 bases between. Germline V gene sequence: CDR1 SGHRS, CDR2 YFSETQ. The CDR3 loop is CASSWTGSSYNSPLHF. The CDR3, as DNA: TGCGCCAGCAGCTGGACGGGGTCCTCCTATAATTCACCCCTCCACTTT.

The CDR3 DNA reads TGTGCCAGCAGCCAAGATCTGGGGGGGGGAAATTCACCCCTCCACTTT. Protein sequence: CASSQDLGGGNSPLHF. The chain links TRBV4-2 to TRBJ1-6; tentatively, D is TRBD1 (5 bases). Trimming removed 0 bases at V and 7 bases at J, with 13 bases between. CDR1 and CDR2 (germline): LGHNA, YNFKEQ. The length of the CDR3 is 16 residues.

The chain carries TRBV4-3 and TRBJ1-3, with TRBD1 matching over 7 bases. Trimming took 1 base from V and 4 from J; bases not matched to a gene: 7. The CDR3 covers 16 residues. Germline V gene lookup returns CDR1 LGHNA and CDR2 YSLEER. The CDR3 is CASSQVPTGTGNTIYF. CDR3 bases: TGCGCCAGCAGCCAAGTCCCGACAGGGACCGGAAACACCATATATTTT.

The chain is built from TRBV29-1 and TRBJ1-2; D might be TRBD1 (5 bases). CDR3 length equals 15 residues. Germline CDR1 is SQVTM and CDR2 is ANQGSEA. V was cut by 4 bases and J by 2 bases, with 17 bases left in between. The CDR3 loop reads CSVVVRAPSNYGYTF. CDR3 DNA sequence: TGCAGCGTTGTGGTCAGGGCGCCTTCAAACTATGGCTACACCTTC.

The gene calls are TRBV4-1 and TRBJ2-6; perhaps TRBD1 as D (5 bases). The CDR3 is 15 amino acids. The V gene's germline CDR1 is MGHRA and CDR2 YSYEKL. Trimming shortened V by 8 bases and J by 0 bases, and 11 bases separated the two germline ends. The CDR3 nucleotides are TGCGCCAGCGGGGCTCGGTTCTCTGGGGCCAACGTCCTGACTTTC. It yields the protein CASGARFSGANVLTF.

This clone was picked up a small number of times. This sample includes further DNA sequences coding for the same CDR3. V gene TRBV9 combines with J gene TRBJ1-1, with D perhaps TRBD1 (5 bases). The CDR3 contains 14 residues. V shed 0 bases and J shed 2 bases, with 8 bases lying between them. CDR1 SGDLS and CDR2 YYNGEE come from the germline V gene. The CDR3 nucleotides read TGTGCCAGCAGCGTAGTCGGGGGAAACACTGAAGCTTTCTTT. Its protein product is CASSVVGGNTEAFF.

This clone has a single count. This CDR3 reads CASMVGQVPYEQYF. The CDR3 nucleotides are TGTGCCAGCATGGTGGGACAGGTCCCCTACGAGCAGTACTTC. The chain joins TRBV6-1 to TRBJ2-7; 8 bases line up with TRBD1. The germline V gene has CDR1 MNHNS and CDR2 SASEGT. The CDR3 spans 14 residues. Losses at the gene ends were 7 bases for V and 2 bases for J; bases not matched to a gene: 7.

This clone came up a few times. The V call is TRBV4-1, the J call TRBJ1-2; perhaps TRBD1 as D (5 bases). Germline CDR1 and CDR2: MGHRA and YSYEKL. Trimming removed 4 bases at V and 8 bases at J, with 17 bases between. The CDR3 consists of 14 residues. CDR3 coding DNA: TGCGCCAGCAGCCGGGGGGGGAGCGATCTCGGCTACACCTTC. It yields the protein CASSRGGSDLGYTF.

In this sample, this clone turned up once. V is TRBV19 and J is TRBJ1-2, with TRBD1 as a possible D gene (5 bases). Trimming left V 10 bases short and J 6 bases short, with 12 bases between. Germline CDR1 is LNHDA and CDR2 is SQIVND (reference sequence). The CDR3 contains 11 residues. The CDR3 region has the DNA TGTGCCACTCATCGGGGGGATGGCTACACCTTC. It yields the protein CATHRGDGYTF.

This chain links TRBV7-9 with TRBJ1-5; D call uncertain. This CDR3 has 13 amino acids. V was shortened by 3 bases and J by 4 bases, with 7 bases between the two germline ends. The germline V gene encodes CDR1 SEHNR and CDR2 FQNEAQ (reference sequence). The CDR3 coding sequence is TGTGCCAGCAGCTTGCGGTTTAATCAGCCCCAGCATTTT. This translates into CASSLRFNQPQHF.

The chain links TRBV7-2 to TRBJ2-5; 8 positions match TRBD1. V shed 5 bases, J shed 5 bases, and the junction held 7 bases outside the gene matches. From germline, CDR1 is SGHTA and CDR2 FQGNSA. The CDR3 runs to 14 residues. This chain's CDR3 is CASSRDRGDETQYF. DNA of the CDR3: TGTGCCAGCAGCCGCGACAGGGGAGACGAGACCCAGTACTTC.

The chain is built from TRBV5-1 and TRBJ2-3; D perhaps matches TRBD2 (6 bases). Germline CDR1 reads SGHRS; CDR2 reads YFSETQ. V lost 0 bases, J lost 5 bases, and 19 bases lay in between. CDR3 length equals 17 residues. CDR3 nucleotide sequence: TGCGCCAGCAGCTTGGACTTGAGTGGGGACTCCGTAGATACGCAGTATTTT. Protein: CASSLDLSGDSVDTQYF.

The rearrangement uses TRBV7-9 and TRBJ2-1; the D gene is possibly TRBD2 (6 bases). Germline-derived CDR1 and CDR2 are SEHNR and FQNEAQ (reference sequence). The CDR3 is 12 residues long. V was cut by 6 bases and J by 8 bases, with 11 bases left in between. The CDR3 DNA is TGTGCCAGCAGGGGACTCGAACATGAGCAGTTCTTC. It is translated as CASRGLEHEQFF.

The rearrangement joins TRBV5-6 to TRBJ2-5, with a tentative D call TRBD1 (6 bases). Deletions cut 0 bases from V and 5 bases from J, with 17 bases between. This CDR3 has 16 residues. From germline, CDR1 is SGHDT and CDR2 YYEEEE. CDR3 coding DNA: TGTGCCAGCAGCTTGGGGATTGACAGGTGGCGGGAGACCCAGTACTTC. This sequence encodes CASSLGIDRWRETQYF.

V and J are TRBV30 and TRBJ1-2; TRBD1 agrees at 8 bases. With V trimmed by 1 base and J by 13 bases, 11 bases remained unmatched. The length of the CDR3 is 13 residues. CDR1 and CDR2 (germline): GTSNPN, SVGIG (reference sequence). The CDR3 sequence is CAWSASGGIGGTF. DNA for the CDR3: TGTGCCTGGAGTGCGTCAGGGGGCATAGGGGGCACCTTC. The whole variable domain, filled in from reference TRBV30 and TRBJ1-2, reads SQTIHQWPATLVQPVGSPLSLECTVEGTSNPNLYWYRQAAGRGLQLLFYSVGIGQISSEVPQNLSASRPQDRQFILSSKKLLLSDSGFYLCAWSASGGIGGTFGSGTRLTVV.

The rearrangement links TRBV6-5 to TRBJ1-4; TRBD1 aligns across 7 bases. Trimming cost V 0 bases and J 8 bases; bases outside gene matches: 3. The CDR3 is 14 amino acids. Germline CDR1 is MNHEY and CDR2 is SVGAGI. The CDR3 nucleotides read TGTGCCAGCAGTTACTCGACAGGGAACGAAAAACTGTTTTTT. Protein product: CASSYSTGNEKLFF.

The chain links TRBV7-2 to TRBJ1-4; D is unclear. Germline values: CDR1 SGHTA, CDR2 FQGNSA. The CDR3 covers 15 residues. V lost 2 bases and J 8 bases, leaving 15 bases between the germline ends. The CDR3 coding sequence is TGTGCCAGCAGCTTAAGGAGTTCGGCTAGGGAAAAACTGTTTTTT. Amino acids: CASSLRSSAREKLFF.

This clone was counted a few times. V usage is TRBV5-5 and J usage is TRBJ2-7, with D perhaps matching TRBD2 (6 bases). Trimming pared 0 bases from V and 1 base from J, leaving 11 bases between. In germline, CDR1 is SGHKS, CDR2 YYEKEE (reference sequence). The CDR3 has 15 residues. CDR3 coding DNA: TGTGCCAGCAGCTTGGGCTGGGCGGGATCCTACGAGCAGTACTTC. Encoded protein: CASSLGWAGSYEQYF.

This clone was counted only a few times. The junction departs from the called germline gene at one end, perhaps through a read error. This chain uses TRBV5-4 with TRBJ2-5, with TRBD1 as a possible D gene (6 bases). The CDR3 runs 13 residues. In germline, CDR1 is SGHNT, CDR2 YYREEE (reference sequence). DNA for the CDR3: TGTGCCAGCAGTCGGACAGCCCAAGAGACCCAGCACTTC. It translates to CASSRTAQETQHF.

V and J are TRBV6-6 and TRBJ1-2; D gene ambiguous. Germline assignment: CDR1 MNHNY and CDR2 SVGAGI (reference sequence). The V gene lost 3 bases and the J gene lost 3 bases, with 8 bases spanning the gap. The length of the CDR3 is 13 residues. CDR3 sequence (DNA): TGTGCCAGCAGTTATACCCGCGACTATGGCTACACCTTC. Its protein is CASSYTRDYGYTF.

The V and J genes are TRBV20-1 and TRBJ2-3; D ambiguous. The CDR3 runs to 11 residues. In germline, CDR1 is DFQATT, CDR2 SNEGSKA (reference sequence). V was clipped by 3 bases and J by 5 bases, with 6 bases between them. The CDR3 sequence: CSASPLDTQYF. For the CDR3, the DNA is TGCAGTGCTAGCCCCTTAGATACGCAGTATTTT.